Listed here are 5 T cell receptor beta chains from one sample, sequenced in a study of beta chain features in type 1 diabetes. Isolated RNA was reverse transcribed in full, so expressed TCRB transcripts were sequenced. Repertoires were generated with immunoSEQ multiplex PCR, while TCRdb's copy carries only in-frame clones and drops some. The sample has 810,000 or so clones; roughly 16% are singletons. Sequencing was performed on naive CD4+ T cells from blood. These receptors were taken from a young woman in good health.

The V gene is TRBV18, the J gene TRBJ1-1, with D hard to call. The CDR3 is 13 amino acids. CDR1 is KGHSH and CDR2 is LQKENI in the germline V gene. Trimming left V 4 bases short and J 1 base short, with 7 bases between. The CDR3 DNA reads TGTGCCAGCTCACGTGCAGCGAACACTGAAGCTTTCTTT. Its translation is CASSRAANTEAFF.

The chain links TRBV18 to TRBJ2-1; possibly TRBD2 for D (5 bases). Between the trimmed V and J ends, which lost 3 bases and 5 bases, there was a span of 8 bases. The V gene's germline CDR1 is KGHSH and CDR2 LQKENI. This CDR3 spans 13 amino acids. The CDR3, as DNA: TGTGCCAGCTCACCCTTCGGGAACAATGAGCAGTTCTTC. This translates into CASSPFGNNEQFF.

This clone appeared a few times. V gene TRBV27 combines with J gene TRBJ2-3; 11 bases match TRBD2. Looked up from germline, CDR1 is MNHEY and CDR2 is SMNVEV (reference sequence). CDR3 length: 16 amino acids. V shed 5 bases, J shed 2 bases, and the junction held 6 bases outside the gene matches. The CDR3 coding sequence is TGTGCCAGCAGTGTACTAGCGGGAGCGGTCACAGATACGCAGTATTTT. Its protein product is CASSVLAGAVTDTQYF.

This clone was counted a few times. The gene calls are TRBV28 and TRBJ1-1, with 7 bases identical to TRBD1. The V gene end was trimmed by 3 bases and the J gene end by 7 bases; junction bases not matched to a gene: 2. Per germline, CDR1 MDHEN and CDR2 SYDVKM. This CDR3 is built from 12 residues. Here the CDR3 DNA reads TGTGCCAGCAGTTTGACAGGGTATGAAGCTTTCTTT. Encoded protein: CASSLTGYEAFF.

V and J are TRBV10-2 and TRBJ2-3, with D possibly TRBD2 on 5 matching bases. The germline CDR1 and CDR2 sequences are WSHSY and SAAADI. The CDR3 extends over 16 amino acids. V shed 4 bases and J shed 3 bases, with 17 bases lying between them. The CDR3 sequence: CASSVIARLATDTQYF. DNA of the CDR3: TGCGCCAGCAGTGTCATAGCGCGCCTGGCGACAGATACGCAGTATTTT.